The rows below give T cell receptor beta chains drawn from one sample of a study of T cell clones after liver transplantation. Profiled with immunoSEQ multiplex PCR; TCRdb holds only in-frame clones, not every one. The sample consists of tens of thousands of clones, under 85% of them appearing once. This material consisted of CD4+ T cells from blood, taken at the 22-month timepoint. These receptors were taken from a human patient who received a liver transplant. Some of the T cells may derive from the graft donor. Each CDR3 is given with its conserved first and last residue. D genes are given only for firm matches. Expanded clones are given a class, and other clones once, few, many or no size at all.

v_gene: TRBV2
d_gene: -
abundance: many
j_gene: TRBJ1-3
CDR3aa: CASSGRGASGNTIYF
CDR3nt: TGTGCCAGCAGTGGAAGAGGGGCCTCTGGAAACACCATATATTTT

v_gene: TRBV14
d_gene: TRBD2
abundance: -
j_gene: TRBJ2-7
CDR3aa: CASSSTSGGETYEQYF
CDR3nt: TGTGCCAGCAGCTCCACTAGCGGGGGAGAAACCTACGAGCAGTACTTC

v_gene: TRBV6-6
d_gene: -
abundance: -
j_gene: TRBJ1-5
CDR3aa: CASSTTSNQPQHF
CDR3nt: TGTGCCAGCAGTACCACAAGCAATCAGCCCCAGCATTTT

v_gene: TRBV4-1
d_gene: -
abundance: -
j_gene: TRBJ1-1
CDR3aa: CASSQPKHGPEAFF
CDR3nt: TGCGCCAGCAGCCAACCAAAACACGGACCTGAAGCTTTCTTT

v_gene: TRBV7-7
d_gene: TRBD1
abundance: -
j_gene: TRBJ1-4
CDR3aa: CASSPTGSRDEKLFF
CDR3nt: TGTGCCAGCAGCCCGACAGGGAGTCGGGATGAAAAACTGTTTTTT

v_gene: TRBV25-1
d_gene: TRBD1
abundance: -
j_gene: TRBJ1-1
CDR3aa: CASEGTGGTLNTEAFF
CDR3nt: TGTGCCAGCGAGGGGACAGGGGGGACTCTAAACACTGAAGCTTTCTTT

v_gene: TRBV7-8
d_gene: -
abundance: -
j_gene: TRBJ2-3
CDR3aa: CASSYFTATDTQYF
CDR3nt: TGTGCCAGCAGTTATTTTACAGCCACAGATACGCAGTATTTT

v_gene: TRBV5-1
d_gene: TRBD1
abundance: -
j_gene: TRBJ1-6
CDR3aa: CASSWGDRNSPLHF
CDR3nt: TGCGCCAGCAGCTGGGGGGACAGGAATTCACCCCTCCACTTT

v_gene: TRBV5-4
d_gene: -
abundance: -
j_gene: TRBJ2-5
CDR3aa: CASSLVDSHQYF
CDR3nt: TGTGCCAGCAGCTTGGTTGACAGTCACCAGTACTTC

v_gene: TRBV7-8
d_gene: TRBD1
abundance: once
j_gene: TRBJ2-7
CDR3aa: CASSLVRGRNEQYF
CDR3nt: TGTGCCAGCAGCTTAGTCAGGGGGCGCAACGAGCAGTACTTC

v_gene: TRBV7-9
d_gene: -
abundance: few
j_gene: TRBJ1-1
CDR3aa: CASSLVLGETEAFF
CDR3nt: TGTGCCAGCAGCTTGGTTCTGGGAGAGACTGAAGCTTTCTTT

v_gene: TRBV19
d_gene: -
abundance: few
j_gene: TRBJ1-2
CDR3aa: CASSIVGGDYGYTF
CDR3nt: TGTGCCAGTAGTATAGTAGGAGGGGACTATGGCTACACCTTC

v_gene: TRBV7-3
d_gene: -
abundance: -
j_gene: TRBJ2-5
CDR3aa: CASSLVRGTQYF
CDR3nt: TGTGCCAGCAGCTTAGTTAGAGGGACCCAGTACTTC

v_gene: TRBV5-4
d_gene: -
abundance: -
j_gene: TRBJ2-3
CDR3aa: CASSFFYGGGTDTQYF
CDR3nt: TGTGCCAGCAGCTTTTTCTACGGGGGAGGCACAGATACGCAGTATTTT

v_gene: TRBV6-5
d_gene: -
abundance: -
j_gene: TRBJ2-7
CDR3aa: CASSYQGLKDEQYF
CDR3nt: TGTGCCAGCAGTTACCAGGGGCTAAAGGACGAGCAGTACTTC

v_gene: TRBV7-9
d_gene: TRBD2
abundance: once
j_gene: TRBJ2-1
CDR3aa: CASSFLAGSSYNEQFF
CDR3nt: TGTGCCAGCAGCTTTCTAGCGGGGAGCTCCTACAATGAGCAGTTCTTC

v_gene: TRBV6-5
d_gene: TRBD2
abundance: -
j_gene: TRBJ2-3
CDR3aa: CASSTPGLASDTQYF
CDR3nt: TGTGCCAGCAGTACCCCGGGACTAGCATCAGATACGCAGTATTTT

v_gene: TRBV11-1
d_gene: -
abundance: -
j_gene: TRBJ2-7
CDR3aa: CASSRATKKYGVYYEQYF
CDR3nt: TGTGCCAGCAGCAGGGCAACGAAGAAGTACGGGGTTTACTACGAGCAGTACTTC

v_gene: TRBV20-1
d_gene: -
abundance: -
j_gene: TRBJ2-1
CDR3aa: CSSAWVNEQFF
CDR3nt: TGCAGTTCCGCCTGGGTCAATGAGCAGTTCTTC

v_gene: TRBV6-1
d_gene: TRBD1
abundance: -
j_gene: TRBJ1-2
CDR3aa: CASSESGGVYGYTF
CDR3nt: TGTGCCAGCAGTGAATCAGGGGGAGTCTATGGCTACACCTTC

v_gene: TRBV10-3
d_gene: TRBD2
abundance: once
j_gene: TRBJ2-2
CDR3aa: CAISLAGGNTGELFF
CDR3nt: TGTGCCATCAGCCTAGCGGGGGGTAACACCGGGGAGCTGTTTTTT

v_gene: TRBV5-1
d_gene: -
abundance: -
j_gene: TRBJ1-1
CDR3aa: CASSLAVGSTEAFF
CDR3nt: TGCGCCAGCAGCTTGGCCGTAGGGAGCACTGAAGCTTTCTTT

v_gene: TRBV11-1
d_gene: TRBD1
abundance: -
j_gene: TRBJ1-2
CDR3aa: CASSPIAGTGKGYTF
CDR3nt: TGTGCCAGCAGTCCTATCGCCGGGACAGGGAAGGGCTACACCTTC

v_gene: TRBV5-6
d_gene: -
abundance: once
j_gene: TRBJ1-4
CDR3aa: CASSLGQMEEKLFF
CDR3nt: TGTGCCAGCAGCTTGGGACAGATGGAGGAAAAACTGTTTTTT